The T cell receptor (beta chain) under discussion was sequenced for a study of post-analysis software for immune sequencing data (dated by TCRdb to between 2015 and 2016). Context from the whole study: Disease courses on record covered relapsing-remitting, secondary progressive and progressive-relapsing multiple sclerosis, though some patients had no subtype annotation. The patient repertoires were set against 10 or so previously published healthy control repertoires from donors whose ages ranged from about 6 to 25 years. A subset of samples was prepared in parallel using single-end sample barcoding, then pooled and co-amplified after Illumina adapter ligation.

A note on this clonotype: Which antigen it targets is not known. Nothing much larger sits one base from this clone, and base qualities are not available.

To demonstrate the VDJtools post-analysis software, TCR beta repertoires were profiled from the peripheral blood of about 13 young patients with multiple sclerosis. Multiple sclerosis patients were children and adolescents aged about 6 to 17 years. The library was prepared using PCR. The run used an Illumina HiSeq 2500. To reduce PCR and sequencing biases, unique molecular identifiers were incorporated into the TCR beta cDNA libraries. Every 1 to 10 million input T cells yielded 500,000 or so cDNA molecules, meaning each molecule approximated one T cell. The patient libraries were prepared and sequenced using the same protocol as the earlier healthy control dataset. Within a given batch, samples were prepared together, multiplexed and sequenced on the same HiSeq lane. The study's own analysis went as follows. Raw barcoded reads were processed with MIGEC, and single-read molecular identifier groups were discarded before consensus assembly and CDR3 extraction. Clonotype tables were post-analysed with VDJtools, and diversity was normalized by down-sampling all datasets to the smallest sample size. To correct batch-related cross-sample contamination, repertoire overlap clustering matched CDR3 amino acid sequences but not nucleotide sequences. The raw public data were reprocessed by TCRdb itself: fastp quality trimming at Q25, MiXCR clonotype calling, in-frame beta chains only. One record per CDR3 amino acid sequence lists the most common genes and DNA. The V and J calls come from TCRdb's annotation, not from the publication. Here the sample has hundreds of thousands of distinct CDR3 sequences; approximately 37% occur a single time. The top ten hold approximately 7.6% of the sample.

Paper-wide results and their limitations: The control group was slightly older than the multiple sclerosis patient group. Strong co-clustering of samples prepared in the same batch was shown by direct clustering with F measure, prompting a batch-effect correction. Multiple sclerosis patients had significantly lower normalized Chao1 diversity than controls, a result that suggests substantial peripheral T-cell clonal expansion.

The specimen sequenced was blood. This TCR came from a girl aged 2-10 years with multiple sclerosis.

CDR3 protein: CSARSDRGAYEQYF. The bases are TGCAGTGCTAGAAGCGACAGGGGAGCTTACGAGCAGTACTTC. The sequence is built from TRBV20-1 and TRBJ2-7, with 8 bases in between that match TRBD1. The germline V gene (reference sequence) specifies DFQATT as CDR1 and SNEGSKA as CDR2. Measured from the cysteine to the phenylalanine, the CDR3 is 14 residues long. The kept DNA is CDR3 alone, 42 bases in frame from the first base. V loses 2 bases at its end and J loses 4 bases; junction bases beyond the gene matches: 7.